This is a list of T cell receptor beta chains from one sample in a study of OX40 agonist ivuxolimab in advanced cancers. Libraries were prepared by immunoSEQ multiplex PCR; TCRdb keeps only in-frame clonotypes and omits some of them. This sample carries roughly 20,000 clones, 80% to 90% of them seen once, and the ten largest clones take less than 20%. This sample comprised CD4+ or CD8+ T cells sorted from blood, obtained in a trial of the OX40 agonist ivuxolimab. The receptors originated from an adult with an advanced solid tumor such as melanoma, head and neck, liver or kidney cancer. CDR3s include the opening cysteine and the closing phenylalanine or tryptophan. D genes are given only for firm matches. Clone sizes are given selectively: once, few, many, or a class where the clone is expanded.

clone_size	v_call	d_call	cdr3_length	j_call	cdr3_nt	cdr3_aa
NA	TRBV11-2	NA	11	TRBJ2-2	TGTGCCAGCGCCCCTACCAGGGAGCTGTTTTTT	CASAPTRELFF
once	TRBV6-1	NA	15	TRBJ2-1	TGTGCCAGCAGTGAAGCGTCGGCAGGGTGGGGTGAGCAGTTCTTC	CASSEASAGWGEQFF
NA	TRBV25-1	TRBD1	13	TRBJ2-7	TGTGCCAGCAAGGGGACAGGGGGCTACGAGCAGTACTTC	CASKGTGGYEQYF
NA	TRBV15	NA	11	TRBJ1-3	TGTGCCACCAGCACGGGAAACACCATATATTTT	CATSTGNTIYF
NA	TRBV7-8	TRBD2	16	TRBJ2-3	TGTGCCAGCAGCCAGGGACTAGCGGGGAGCACAGATACGCAGTATTTT	CASSQGLAGSTDTQYF
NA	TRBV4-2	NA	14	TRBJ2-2	TGTGCCAGCAGCCAAGATCAGGGGACCGGGGAGCTGTTTTTT	CASSQDQGTGELFF
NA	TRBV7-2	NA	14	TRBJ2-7	TGTGCCAGCAGCCCAGAGGCTGGGGCCCACGAGCAGTACTTC	CASSPEAGAHEQYF
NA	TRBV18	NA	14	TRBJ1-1	TGTGCCAGCTCACCAGTTGGGATTGGAACTGAAGCTTTCTTT	CASSPVGIGTEAFF
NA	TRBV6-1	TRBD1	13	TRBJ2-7	TGTGCCAGCAGTGGAGACAGGGGAAACGAGCAGTACTTC	CASSGDRGNEQYF
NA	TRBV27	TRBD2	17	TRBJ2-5	TGTGCCAGCAGGCAAATGACTAGCGGGAGGGTTTGGGAGACCCAGTACTTC	CASRQMTSGRVWETQYF
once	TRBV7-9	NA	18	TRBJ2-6	TGTGCCATCCGCCCCCGAGACAGCCTTAACTCTGGGGCCAACGTCCTGACTTTC	CAIRPRDSLNSGANVLTF
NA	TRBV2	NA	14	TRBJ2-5	TGTGCCAGCAGGCCTGGGACTGGGGTGGAGACCCAGTACTTC	CASRPGTGVETQYF
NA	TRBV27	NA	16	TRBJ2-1	TGTGCCAGCAGTTTGGGGGGACGAATCTCCTACAATGAGCAGTTCTTC	CASSLGGRISYNEQFF
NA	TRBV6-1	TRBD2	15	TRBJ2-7	TGTGCCAGCAGTGAAGGACTAGCGGGGGACTACGAGCAGTACTTC	CASSEGLAGDYEQYF
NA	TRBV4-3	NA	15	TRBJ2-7	TGCGCCAGCAGCCAAGATCGGCTACTGACCTACGAGCAGTACTTC	CASSQDRLLTYEQYF
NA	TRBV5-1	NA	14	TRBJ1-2	TGCGCCAGCAGCTTGGAAACCGGACAGAGGAGCTACACCTTC	CASSLETGQRSYTF
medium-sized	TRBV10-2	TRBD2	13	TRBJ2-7	TGCGCCAGTGCTGGGACTAACTCCTACGAGCAGTACTTC	CASAGTNSYEQYF
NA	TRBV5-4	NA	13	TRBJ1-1	TGCGCCAGCAGCCAAGGACTGAACACTGAAGCTTTCTTT	CASSQGLNTEAFF
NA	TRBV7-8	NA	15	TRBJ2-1	TGTGCCAGCAGCTCGGGGAGGGGGGCTAGCAATGAGCAGTTCTTC	CASSSGRGASNEQFF
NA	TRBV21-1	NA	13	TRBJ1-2	TGTGCCAGCAGCCCCTGGGGGGCACAGGGCTACACCTTC	CASSPWGAQGYTF
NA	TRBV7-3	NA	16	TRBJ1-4	TGTGCCAGCAGCTTATATGTCCGGGCCTTCCATGAAAAACTGTTTTTT	CASSLYVRAFHEKLFF
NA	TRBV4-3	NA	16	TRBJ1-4	TGCGCCAGCAGCCAAGATAGGGCAGTCACTAATGAAAAACTGTTTTTT	CASSQDRAVTNEKLFF
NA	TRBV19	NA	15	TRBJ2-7	TGTGCCAGTAGTATTGGTAGCCTAAACTCCTACGAGCAGTACTTC	CASSIGSLNSYEQYF
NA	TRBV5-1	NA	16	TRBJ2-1	TGCGCCAGCAGCTTGAGAAGCGGGCGCTCCTACAATGAGCAGTTCTTC	CASSLRSGRSYNEQFF
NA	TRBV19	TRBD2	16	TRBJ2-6	TGTGCCAGTAGTCGTTTAGCGGGGACTGGGGCCAACGTCCTGACTTTC	CASSRLAGTGANVLTF
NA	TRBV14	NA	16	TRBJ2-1	TGTGCCAGCAGCCAAGCTTTGGTAGGCAAAGACAATGAGCAGTTCTTC	CASSQALVGKDNEQFF
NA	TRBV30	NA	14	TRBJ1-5	TGTGCCTGGAGTGTACCGGACACGGGAGAGCCCCAGCATTTT	CAWSVPDTGEPQHF
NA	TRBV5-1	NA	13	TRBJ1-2	TGCGCCAGCCGAGGGGGATCCGATGGTGGCTACACCTTC	CASRGGSDGGYTF
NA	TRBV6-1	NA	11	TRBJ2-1	TGTGCCAGCAGCCCCATCCATGAGCAGTTCTTC	CASSPIHEQFF
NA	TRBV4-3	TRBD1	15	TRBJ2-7	TGCGCCAGCAGCTCCCTGTTTGGACAGGGTTACGAGCAGTACTTC	CASSSLFGQGYEQYF
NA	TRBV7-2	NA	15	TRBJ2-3	TGTGCCAGCAGCTTCGGCCAGATTGAGACAGATACGCAGTATTTT	CASSFGQIETDTQYF
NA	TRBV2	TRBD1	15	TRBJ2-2	TGTGCCAGCAGTGGGGGACAGGTCGGCACCGGGGAGCTGTTTTTT	CASSGGQVGTGELFF
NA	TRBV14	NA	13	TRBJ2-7	TGTGCCAGCAGCCGGGACTGGGACGGGGAGCAGTACTTC	CASSRDWDGEQYF
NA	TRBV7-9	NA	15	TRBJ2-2	TGTGCCAGCAGCATAACAGGGATGAACACCGGGGAGCTGTTTTTT	CASSITGMNTGELFF
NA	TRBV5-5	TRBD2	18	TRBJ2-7	TGTGCCAGCAGCTTGGACATAACCGGGACTAGTATTTCCTACGAGCAGTACTTC	CASSLDITGTSISYEQYF
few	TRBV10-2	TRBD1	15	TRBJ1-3	TGCGCCAGCAGCCCCCCACAGGGGGCCGGAAACACCATATATTTT	CASSPPQGAGNTIYF
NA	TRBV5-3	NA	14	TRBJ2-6	TGTGCCAGCAGCTTAGTCGGGTCGGCCAACGTCCTGACTTTC	CASSLVGSANVLTF
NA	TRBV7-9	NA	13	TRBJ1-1	TGTGCCAGCAGCTCGTGGGGCCCCGTGGCAGCTTTCTTT	CASSSWGPVAAFF
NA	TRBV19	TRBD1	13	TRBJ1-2	TGTGCCAGTAGTATCGACAGGGTCCATGGCTACACCTTC	CASSIDRVHGYTF
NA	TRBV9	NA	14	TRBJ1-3	TGTGCCAGCAGCACAGTTTCGGCTGGAAACACCATATATTTT	CASSTVSAGNTIYF
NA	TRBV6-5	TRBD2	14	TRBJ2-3	TGTGCCAGCAGAGAAGCGGGACCCACAGATACGCAGTATTTT	CASREAGPTDTQYF